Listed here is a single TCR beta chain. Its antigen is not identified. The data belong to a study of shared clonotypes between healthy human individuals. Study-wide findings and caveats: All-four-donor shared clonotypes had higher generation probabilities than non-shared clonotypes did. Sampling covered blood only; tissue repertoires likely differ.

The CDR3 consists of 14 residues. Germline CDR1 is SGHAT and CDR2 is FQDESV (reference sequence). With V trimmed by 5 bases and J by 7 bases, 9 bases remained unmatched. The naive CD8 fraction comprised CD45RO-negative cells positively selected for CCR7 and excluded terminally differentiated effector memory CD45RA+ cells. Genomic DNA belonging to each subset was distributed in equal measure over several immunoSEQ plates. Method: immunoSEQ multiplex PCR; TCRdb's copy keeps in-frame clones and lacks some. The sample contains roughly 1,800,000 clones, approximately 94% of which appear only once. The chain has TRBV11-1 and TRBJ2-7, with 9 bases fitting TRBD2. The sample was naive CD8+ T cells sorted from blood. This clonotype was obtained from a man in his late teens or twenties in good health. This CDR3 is CASSQGAGGGEQYF. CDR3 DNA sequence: TGTGCCAGCAGCCAAGGGGCGGGAGGGGGTGAGCAGTACTTC.